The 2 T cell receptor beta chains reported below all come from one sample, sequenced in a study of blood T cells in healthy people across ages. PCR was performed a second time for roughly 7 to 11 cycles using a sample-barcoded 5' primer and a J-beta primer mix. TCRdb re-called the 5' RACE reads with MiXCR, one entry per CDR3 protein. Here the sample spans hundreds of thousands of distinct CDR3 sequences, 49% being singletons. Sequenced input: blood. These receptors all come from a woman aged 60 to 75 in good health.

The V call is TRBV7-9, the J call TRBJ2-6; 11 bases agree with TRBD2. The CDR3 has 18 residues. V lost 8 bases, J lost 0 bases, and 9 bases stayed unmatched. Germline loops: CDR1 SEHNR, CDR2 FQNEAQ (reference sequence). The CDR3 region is CASPAGTSGLSGANVLTF. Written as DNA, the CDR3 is TGTGCCAGCCCCGCAGGGACTAGCGGCCTCTCTGGGGCCAACGTCCTGACTTTC. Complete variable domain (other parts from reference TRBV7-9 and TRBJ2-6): DTGVSQNPRHKITKRGQNVTFRCDPISEHNRLYWYRQTLGQGPEFLTYFQNEAQLEKSRLLSDRFSAERPKGSFSTLEIQRTEQGDSAMYLCASPAGTSGLSGANVLTFGAGSRLTVL.

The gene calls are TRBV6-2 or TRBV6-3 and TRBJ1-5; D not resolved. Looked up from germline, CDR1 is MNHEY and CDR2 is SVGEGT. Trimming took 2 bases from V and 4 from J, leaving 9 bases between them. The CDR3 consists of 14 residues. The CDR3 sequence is CASSYVGGNQPQHF. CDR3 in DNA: TGTGCCAGCAGTTACGTGGGAGGGAATCAGCCCCAGCATTTT.